The 5 T cell receptor beta chains given below trace back to one sample, sequenced in a study of blood T cell repertoires in COVID-19. Measured with immunoSEQ multiplex PCR; TCRdb has only the in-frame clones, and not every one. The sample yields over 60,000 clones, about 86% seen once. Material for sequencing was peripheral blood. These receptors all come from a man between 40 and 49 years old with acute or convalescent COVID-19.

This rearrangement joins TRBV19 to TRBJ1-3, with a weak D call TRBD1 (6 bases). The CDR3 contains 14 residues. Per the germline V gene, CDR1 is LNHDA and CDR2 is SQIVND (reference sequence). Trimming pared 10 bases from V and 0 bases from J, leaving 13 bases between. The CDR3 DNA follows: TGTGCCACCGAGCTGGACAGCTCTGGAAACACCATATATTTT. The encoded protein is CATELDSSGNTIYF.

This clone was counted only a few times. The V and J genes are TRBV28 and TRBJ1-4, with unresolved D. Deletions cut 11 bases from V and 8 bases from J, with 12 bases between. The CDR3 has 11 residues. The germline V gene encodes CDR1 MDHEN and CDR2 SYDVKM. Written as DNA, the CDR3 is TGTGCCTCTGGAGAGTGGGAAAAACTGTTTTTT. This gives the protein CASGEWEKLFF. Full variable domain (remainder filled in from reference TRBV28 and TRBJ1-4): DVKVTQSSRYLVKRTGEKVFLECVQDMDHENMFWYRQDPGLGLRLIYFSYDVKMKEKGDIPEGYSVSREKKERFSLILESASTNQTSMYLCASGEWEKLFFGSGTQLSVL.

The chain links TRBV7-8 to TRBJ2-7, with unresolved D. This CDR3 is 12 amino acids long. Germline CDR1 and CDR2: SGHVS and FQNEAQ. Trimming removed 5 bases at V and 6 bases at J, with 11 bases between. The CDR3 loop is CASSRPRSEQYF. The CDR3 DNA sequence: TGTGCCAGCAGCCGACCTAGAAGCGAGCAGTACTTC.

This clone has only one observation. The chain couples TRBV3-1 (or the pseudogene TRBV3-2) to TRBJ1-4; 9 nucleotides agree with TRBD1. Germline loops: CDR1 LGHDT, CDR2 YNNKEL (reference sequence). The CDR3 extends over 13 amino acids. V lost 6 bases to trimming and J lost 12 bases; unmatched junction nucleotides: 8. CDR3 amino acids: CASRPGQGGELFF. CDR3 sequence (DNA): TGTGCCAGCAGACCGGGACAGGGTGGGGAACTGTTTTTT.

This clone was counted a single time. The gene calls are TRBV4-1 and TRBJ1-2; TRBD1 aligns across 8 bases. The CDR3 is made up of 13 amino acids. The V gene's germline CDR1 is MGHRA and CDR2 YSYEKL. V was clipped by 3 bases and J by 7 bases; unmatched bases: 4. The CDR3 loop is CASSQTGVGGYTF. The CDR3, as DNA: TGCGCCAGCAGCCAGACAGGGGTAGGTGGCTACACCTTC.